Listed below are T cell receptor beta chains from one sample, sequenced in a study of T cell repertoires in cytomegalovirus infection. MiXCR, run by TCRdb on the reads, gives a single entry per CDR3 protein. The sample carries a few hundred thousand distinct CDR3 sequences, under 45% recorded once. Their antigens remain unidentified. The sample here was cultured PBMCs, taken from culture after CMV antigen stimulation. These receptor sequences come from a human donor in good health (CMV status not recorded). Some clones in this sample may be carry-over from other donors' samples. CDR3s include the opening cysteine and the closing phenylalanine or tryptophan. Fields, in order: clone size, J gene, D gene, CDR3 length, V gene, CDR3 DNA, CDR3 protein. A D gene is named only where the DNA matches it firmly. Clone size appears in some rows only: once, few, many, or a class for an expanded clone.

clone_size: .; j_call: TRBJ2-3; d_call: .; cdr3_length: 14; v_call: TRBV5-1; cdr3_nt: TGCGCCAGCAGCTCCTTCGCCCCCACAGATACGCAGTATTTT; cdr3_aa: CASSSFAPTDTQYF
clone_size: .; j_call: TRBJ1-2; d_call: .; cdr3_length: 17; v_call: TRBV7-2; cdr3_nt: TGTGCCAGCAGCTTTGGTGGGACCCCGATTTACGCGGCTGGCTACACCTTC; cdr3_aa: CASSFGGTPIYAAGYTF
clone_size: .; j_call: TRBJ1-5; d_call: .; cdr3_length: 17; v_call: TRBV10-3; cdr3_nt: TGTGCCATCAGGACCATACAGGGCGCCCGTAGCAATCAGCCCCAGCATTTT; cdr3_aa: CAIRTIQGARSNQPQHF
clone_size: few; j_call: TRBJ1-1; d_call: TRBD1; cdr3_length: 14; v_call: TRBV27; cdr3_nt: TGTGCCAGCAGTTTCCTGACAGGGTCCGCTGAAGCTTTCTTT; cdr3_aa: CASSFLTGSAEAFF
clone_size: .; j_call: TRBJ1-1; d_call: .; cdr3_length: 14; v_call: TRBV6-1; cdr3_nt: TGTGCTTCTCCGTCGCCTCACCCAAACACTGAAGCTTTCTTT; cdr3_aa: CASPSPHPNTEAFF
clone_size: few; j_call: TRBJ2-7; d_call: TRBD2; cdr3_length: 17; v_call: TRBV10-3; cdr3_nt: TGTGCCATCAGTGAGTCGAGACTAGCGGGGGATTCCTACGAGCAGTACTTC; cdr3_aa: CAISESRLAGDSYEQYF
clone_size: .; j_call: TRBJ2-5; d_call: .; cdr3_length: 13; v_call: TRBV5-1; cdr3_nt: TGCGCCAGCAGCGTACAGGGCGAGGAGACCCAGTACTTC; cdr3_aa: CASSVQGEETQYF
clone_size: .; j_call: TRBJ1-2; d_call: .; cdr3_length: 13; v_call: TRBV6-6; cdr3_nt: TGTGCCAGCAGTGCACAGGCTATTGGGGGCTACACCTTC; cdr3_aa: CASSAQAIGGYTF
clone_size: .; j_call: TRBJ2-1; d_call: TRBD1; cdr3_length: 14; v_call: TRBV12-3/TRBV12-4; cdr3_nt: TGTGCCAGCAGTCCAGTAACAGGGGGCTATGAGCAGTTCTTC; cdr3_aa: CASSPVTGGYEQFF
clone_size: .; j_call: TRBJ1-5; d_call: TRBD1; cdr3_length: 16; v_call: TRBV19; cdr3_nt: TGTGCCAGCCTCGGGGACAGCAAGTATAGCAATCAGCCCCAGCATTTT; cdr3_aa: CASLGDSKYSNQPQHF
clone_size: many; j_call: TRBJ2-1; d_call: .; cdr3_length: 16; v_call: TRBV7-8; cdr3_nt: TGTGCCAGCAGCTTAATTGCACAGGGCGCCTACAATGAGCAGTTCTTC; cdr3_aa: CASSLIAQGAYNEQFF
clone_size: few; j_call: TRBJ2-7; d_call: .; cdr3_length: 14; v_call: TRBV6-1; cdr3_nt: TGTGCCAGCAGTCCCAAATACGATCAGTACGAGCAGTACTTC; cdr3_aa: CASSPKYDQYEQYF
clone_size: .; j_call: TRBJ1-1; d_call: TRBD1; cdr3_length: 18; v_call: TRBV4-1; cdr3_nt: TGCGCCAGCAGCCAACGGACCCGGCAGGGGGCCATGAACACTGAAGCTTTCTTT; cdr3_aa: CASSQRTRQGAMNTEAFF
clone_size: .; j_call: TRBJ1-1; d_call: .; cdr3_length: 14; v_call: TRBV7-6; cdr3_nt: TGTGCCAGCACCCCCGTGGGGGCGCACACTGAAGCTTTCTTT; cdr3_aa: CASTPVGAHTEAFF
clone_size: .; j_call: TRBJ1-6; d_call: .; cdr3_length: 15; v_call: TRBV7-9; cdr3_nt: TGTGCCAGCAGCTCCCCTACGGATGGGAATTCACCCCTCCACTTT; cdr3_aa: CASSSPTDGNSPLHF
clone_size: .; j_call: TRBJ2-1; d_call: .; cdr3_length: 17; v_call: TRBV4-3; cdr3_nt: TGCGCCAGCAGCCAAGAAGGTTCGAGGGTTACATACAATGAGCAGTTCTTC; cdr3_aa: CASSQEGSRVTYNEQFF
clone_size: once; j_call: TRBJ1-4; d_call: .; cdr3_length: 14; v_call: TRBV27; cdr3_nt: TGTGCCAGCAGTGCAGGGATCCTTAATGAAAAACTGTTTTTT; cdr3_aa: CASSAGILNEKLFF
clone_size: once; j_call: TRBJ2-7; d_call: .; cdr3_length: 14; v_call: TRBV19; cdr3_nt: TGTGCCAGTAGTATCGGCGTTTACTCCTACGAGCAGTACTTC; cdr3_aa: CASSIGVYSYEQYF
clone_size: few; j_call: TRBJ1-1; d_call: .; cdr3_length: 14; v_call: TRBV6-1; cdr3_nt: TGTGCCAGCAGTATAAAGGACAGCCTTACTGAAGCTTTCTTT; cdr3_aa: CASSIKDSLTEAFF
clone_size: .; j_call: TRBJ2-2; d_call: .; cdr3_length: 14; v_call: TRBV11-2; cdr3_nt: TGTGCCAGCAGCCCCGGGACTTCCACCGGGGAGCTGTTTTTT; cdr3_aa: CASSPGTSTGELFF
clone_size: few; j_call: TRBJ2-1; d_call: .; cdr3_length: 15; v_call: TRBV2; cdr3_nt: TGTGCCAGCACCGGGGGACTTCTACTCTACAATGAGCAGTTCTTC; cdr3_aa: CASTGGLLLYNEQFF
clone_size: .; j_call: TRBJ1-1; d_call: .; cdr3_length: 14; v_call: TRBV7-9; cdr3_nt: TGTGCCAGCAGCCTGGGACCGCCGAACACTGAAGCTTTCTTT; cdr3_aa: CASSLGPPNTEAFF
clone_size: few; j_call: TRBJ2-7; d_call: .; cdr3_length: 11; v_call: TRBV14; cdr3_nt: TGTGCCAGCAGCGCTGAATCCGAGCAGTACTTC; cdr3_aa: CASSAESEQYF
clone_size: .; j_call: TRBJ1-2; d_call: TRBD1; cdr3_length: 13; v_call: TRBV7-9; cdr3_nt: TGTGCCAGCAGCTTCGGGACAGGGGACCACTACACCTTC; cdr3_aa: CASSFGTGDHYTF
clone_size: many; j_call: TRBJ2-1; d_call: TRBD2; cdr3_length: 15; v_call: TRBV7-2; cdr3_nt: TGTGCCAGCAGGCCCCTAGCGGGGGGGCGTGATGAGCAGTTCTTC; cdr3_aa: CASRPLAGGRDEQFF
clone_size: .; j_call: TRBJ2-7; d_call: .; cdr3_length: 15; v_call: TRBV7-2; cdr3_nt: TGTGCCAGTCGCAGTTGGCGAGGGAACCCCTACGAGCAGTACTTC; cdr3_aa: CASRSWRGNPYEQYF
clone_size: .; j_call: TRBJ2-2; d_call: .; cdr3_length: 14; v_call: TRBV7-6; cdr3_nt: TGTGCCAGCAGCCGATCAGAAGGAGCCGGGGAGCTGTTTTTT; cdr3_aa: CASSRSEGAGELFF
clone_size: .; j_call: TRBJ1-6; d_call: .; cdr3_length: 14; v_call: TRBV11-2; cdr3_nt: TGTGCCAGCAGCTTAACAGACCATAATTCACCCCTCCACTTT; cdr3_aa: CASSLTDHNSPLHF
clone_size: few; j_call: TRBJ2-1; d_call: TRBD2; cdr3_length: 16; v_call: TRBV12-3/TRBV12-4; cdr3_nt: TGTGCCAGCAGTGCGGGACTTCTAGCGGGAGGTGGTGAGCAGTTCTTC; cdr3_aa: CASSAGLLAGGGEQFF
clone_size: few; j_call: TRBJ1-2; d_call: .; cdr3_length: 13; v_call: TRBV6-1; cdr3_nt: TGTGCCAGCAGGAGACAGGACTTGGCTGGCTACACCTTC; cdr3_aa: CASRRQDLAGYTF
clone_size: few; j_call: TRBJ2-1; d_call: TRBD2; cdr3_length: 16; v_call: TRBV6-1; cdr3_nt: TGTGCCAGCACGCCCGTGGGGCTAGCGGGCGGCTTAATGGAGTTCTTC; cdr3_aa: CASTPVGLAGGLMEFF
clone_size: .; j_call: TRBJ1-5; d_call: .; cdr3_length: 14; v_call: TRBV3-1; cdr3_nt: TGTGCCAGCAGCCATCTTGGAGGCAATCAGCCCCAGCATTTT; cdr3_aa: CASSHLGGNQPQHF
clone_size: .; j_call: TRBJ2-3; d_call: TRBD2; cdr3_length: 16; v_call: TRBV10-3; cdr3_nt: TGTGCCATCAGTTCCAGCGGGGGGGCCAGCACAGATACGCAGTATTTT; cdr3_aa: CAISSSGGASTDTQYF
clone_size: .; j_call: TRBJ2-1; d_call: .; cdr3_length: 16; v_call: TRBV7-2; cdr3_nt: TGTGCCAGCAGCTTAGCTTTGCGGGCGGATCGGGATGAGCAGTTCTTC; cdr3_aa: CASSLALRADRDEQFF
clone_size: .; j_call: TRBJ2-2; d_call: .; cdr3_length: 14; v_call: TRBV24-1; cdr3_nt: TGTGCCACCAGTGACTCGGCCCAGCGAGGGGAGCTGTTTTTT; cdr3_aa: CATSDSAQRGELFF
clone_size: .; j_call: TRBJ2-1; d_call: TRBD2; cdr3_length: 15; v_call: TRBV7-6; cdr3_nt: TGTGCCAGCAGCGCGCGGGGGGGGGTTTCTAATGAGCAGTTCTTC; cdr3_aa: CASSARGGVSNEQFF
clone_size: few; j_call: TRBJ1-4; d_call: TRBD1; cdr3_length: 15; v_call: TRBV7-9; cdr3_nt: TGTGCCAGCAGGAAGGCGACAGGGACTAATGAAAAACTGTTTTTT; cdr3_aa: CASRKATGTNEKLFF
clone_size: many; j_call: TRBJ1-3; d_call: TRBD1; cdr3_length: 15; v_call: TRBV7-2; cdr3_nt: TGTGCCAGCAGCCGCGGGACAGGGGAAAGAAACACCATATATTTT; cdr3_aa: CASSRGTGERNTIYF
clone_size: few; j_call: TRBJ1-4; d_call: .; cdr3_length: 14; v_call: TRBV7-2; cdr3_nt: TGTGCCAGCAGCTTAGTAGGGTTCGGGGAAAAACTGTTTTTT; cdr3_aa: CASSLVGFGEKLFF
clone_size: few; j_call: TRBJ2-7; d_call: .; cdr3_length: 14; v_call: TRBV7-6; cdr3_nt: TGTGCCAGCAGCTTAAGGGGACCTATCAGCGAGCAGTACTTC; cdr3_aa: CASSLRGPISEQYF
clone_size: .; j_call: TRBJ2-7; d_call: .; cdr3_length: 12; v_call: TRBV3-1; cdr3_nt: TGTGCCAGCAGCCAAGCTCAACGCGAGCAGTACTTC; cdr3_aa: CASSQAQREQYF